One sample yielded the 27 T cell receptor beta chains listed below, sequenced in a study of blood T cell repertoires in COVID-19. This table comes from immunoSEQ multiplex PCR, and its TCRdb copy is limited to in-frame clones, with some not included. The sample carries fewer than 200,000 clones, over 80% recorded once. Sequencing input: PBMCs or T cells enriched from blood (not recorded which). These receptors originate from a woman aged 45-65 years who had recovered from COVID-19.

This clone was observed once. This chain connects TRBV5-5 to TRBJ1-4; no definite D call. Trimming took off 2 bases at V and 7 bases at J, with 15 bases between the two ends. Germline V gives CDR1 SGHKS, CDR2 YYEKEE (reference sequence). The CDR3 is 15 residues long. CDR3 nucleotides: TGTGCCAGCAGCTTAGGACTCCTAGAGGGTGAAAAACTGTTTTTT. It specifies CASSLGLLEGEKLFF.

This clone appeared a single time. The J gene is TRBJ2-1, the V gene TRBV4-3, with 7 bases lining up with TRBD2. J was trimmed by 4 bases and V by 0 bases; bases with no gene match: 6. The CDR3 runs 16 residues. Per germline, CDR1 LGHNA and CDR2 YSLEER. This CDR3 reads CASSQDSGTTYNEQFF. The CDR3 DNA follows: TGCGCCAGCAGCCAAGATTCCGGGACTACATACAATGAGCAGTTCTTC.

This clone was found once. Its ends do not fully match the called genes, so a read error is possible. V and J are TRBV11-2 and TRBJ1-1; 7 bases fit TRBD1. The germline gives CDR1 SGHAT, CDR2 FQNNGV. The CDR3 spans 12 residues. CDR3: CASSLEPRQGEF. CDR3 coding DNA: TGTGCCAGCAGCTTAGAACCCAGACAGGGCGAATTT.

This chain connects TRBV7-3 to TRBJ1-6; 10 nucleotides align to TRBD1. Trimming took 4 bases from V and 10 from J; bases not matched to a gene: 4. CDR3 length: 14 amino acids. Germline V gene lookup returns CDR1 SGHTA and CDR2 FQGTGA. The CDR3 nucleotides are TGTGCCAGCAGCTCCGGGACAGGGGCCTCACCCCTCCACTTT. Translation: CASSSGTGASPLHF.

The rearrangement uses TRBV5-1 and TRBJ2-5; D might be TRBD2 (6 bases). Germline V lookup: CDR1 SGHRS, CDR2 YFSETQ. V was shortened by 0 bases and J by 5 bases, with 14 bases between the two germline ends. There are 15 residues in the CDR3. The CDR3 loop is CASSLAPSGEETQYF. In DNA form, the CDR3 reads TGCGCCAGCAGCTTGGCGCCATCGGGGGAGGAGACCCAGTACTTC.

V and J are TRBV24-1 and TRBJ1-2; 11 bases agree with TRBD1. The germline V gene encodes CDR1 KGHDR and CDR2 SFDVKD. After removal of 6 bases from V and 4 bases from J, the junction contained 9 bases not matched to a gene. The CDR3 has 16 residues. CDR3 region: CATSPGQGVVSYGYTF. CDR3 DNA sequence: TGTGCCACCAGTCCGGGACAGGGGGTGGTGTCCTATGGCTACACCTTC.

The chain employs TRBV6-5 and TRBJ2-5; D might be TRBD1 (6 bases). This CDR3 region has 13 residues. CDR1 and CDR2 (germline): MNHEY, SVGAGI. V was cut by 6 bases and J by 5 bases, with 13 bases left in between. The CDR3 is CASSPGTSETQYF. Here the CDR3 DNA reads TGTGCCAGCAGCCCCGGGACAAGCGAGACCCAGTACTTC.

The chain joins TRBV29-1 to TRBJ2-2, with TRBD1 as a possible D gene (5 bases). V gave up 7 bases and J gave up 4 bases, with 10 bases separating them. Germline CDR1 reads SQVTM; CDR2 reads ANQGSEA. This CDR3 has 12 residues. The CDR3 loop is CSGTQGTGELFF. The CDR3 bases are TGCAGCGGCACCCAGGGCACCGGGGAGCTGTTTTTT.

The chain couples TRBV27 to TRBJ2-1, with TRBD2 matching over 8 bases. CDR3 length equals 15 residues. Germline-derived CDR1 and CDR2 are MNHEY and SMNVEV (reference sequence). Losses at the gene ends were 5 bases for V and 8 bases for J; bases not matched to a gene: 11. CDR3: CASSKLGTSWDEQFF. The DNA for the CDR3 is TGTGCCAGCAGTAAACTAGGGACTAGTTGGGATGAGCAGTTCTTC.

This chain uses TRBV19 with TRBJ1-1, with D unclear. CDR1 and CDR2 from the germline V gene are LNHDA and SQIVND (reference sequence). Trimming pared 1 base from V and 6 bases from J, leaving 9 bases between. The CDR3 sequence is 13 residues long. As DNA, the CDR3 is TGTGCCAGTAGTATAGCCCAGGAAGCTGAAGCTTTCTTT. The encoded protein is CASSIAQEAEAFF.

The chain employs TRBV7-9 and TRBJ2-1, with 13 bases aligning to TRBD2. The germline gives CDR1 SEHNR, CDR2 FQNEAQ (reference sequence). V gave up 5 bases and J gave up 6 bases; unmatched junction bases: 10. The CDR3 contains 17 residues. CDR3 sequence: CASSHPGGLAGPNEQFF. The CDR3 region has the DNA TGTGCCAGCAGCCACCCCGGGGGACTAGCGGGGCCCAATGAGCAGTTCTTC.

The chain uses TRBV24-1 and TRBJ2-2, with unresolved D. V gave up 9 bases and J gave up 1 base, with 14 bases separating them. The CDR3 is 15 residues long. Per the germline V gene, CDR1 is KGHDR and CDR2 is SFDVKD. The CDR3, as DNA: TGTGCCACCGCGGCGGCGCAGCTGAACACCGGGGAGCTGTTTTTT. As protein: CATAAAQLNTGELFF.

This clone was seen only a few times. The chain links TRBV7-9 to TRBJ1-2; 8 bases align to TRBD1. Germline CDR1 reads SEHNR; CDR2 reads FQNEAQ (reference sequence). V shed 5 bases, J shed 3 bases, and the junction held 8 bases outside the gene matches. The CDR3 extends over 15 amino acids. The CDR3 DNA is TGTGCCAGCAGCGTCGCCAGGGGGCGGGACTATGGCTACACCTTC. Protein: CASSVARGRDYGYTF.

The rearrangement uses TRBV18 and TRBJ2-3; 12 bases map to TRBD2. Trimming removed 3 bases from V and 6 bases from J; junction bases left unmatched: 7. Per the germline V gene, CDR1 is KGHSH and CDR2 is LQKENI. This CDR3 is 16 amino acids long. The CDR3: CASSPGGLAGRDTQYF. In DNA, the CDR3 is TGTGCCAGCTCACCGGGAGGACTAGCGGGAAGGGATACGCAGTATTTT. The variable domain in full, completed from reference TRBV18 and TRBJ2-3, reads NAGVMQNPRHLVRRRGQEARLRCSPMKGHSHVYWYRQLPEEGLKFMVYLQKENIIDESGMPKERFSAEFPKEGPSILRIQQVVRGDSAAYFCASSPGGLAGRDTQYFGPGTRLTVL.

CDR3: CSASLGAVQPQHF. The CDR3 coding sequence is TGCAGTGCTAGTTTGGGGGCAGTTCAGCCCCAGCATTTT. This rearrangement joins TRBV20-1 to TRBJ1-5; maybe TRBD1 (6 bases). This CDR3 is built from 13 residues. With 3 bases removed from V and 6 bases from J, the gap between germline ends came to 12 bases. Germline V gene lookup returns CDR1 DFQATT and CDR2 SNEGSKA (reference sequence).

This clone came up a few times. The V call is TRBV4-3, the J call TRBJ1-2, with a weak D call TRBD1 (6 bases). Between the trimmed V and J ends, which lost 3 bases and 0 bases, there was a span of 14 bases. The germline V gene encodes CDR1 LGHNA and CDR2 YSLEER. The CDR3 runs to 16 residues. CDR3 region: CASSQVYRDPNYGYTF. The CDR3 DNA follows: TGCGCCAGCAGCCAGGTCTACAGGGACCCTAACTATGGCTACACCTTC.

This clone is a singleton in its sample. V and J are TRBV18 and TRBJ2-2; 10 bases align to TRBD1. The CDR3 is 22 residues long. V lost 3 bases and J lost 0; bases outside the gene matches: 19. Germline values: CDR1 KGHSH, CDR2 LQKENI. The CDR3: CASSPIFRDRGLPNANTGELFF. The CDR3 DNA is TGTGCCAGCTCACCCATATTTAGGGACAGGGGACTACCTAACGCGAACACCGGGGAGCTGTTTTTT.

The chain has TRBV12-3 or TRBV12-4 and TRBJ1-1; a possible D gene is TRBD1 (5 bases). The CDR3 runs 13 residues. Between the trimmed V and J ends, which lost 8 bases and 3 bases, there was a span of 13 bases. CDR3 region: CASGYRRDTEAFF. CDR3 DNA: TGTGCCAGCGGATACAGGAGGGACACTGAAGCTTTCTTT.

This chain joins TRBV19 and TRBJ1-1, with TRBD1 matching 8 bases. Per the germline V gene, CDR1 is LNHDA and CDR2 is SQIVND (reference sequence). V gave up 5 bases and J gave up 1 base; unmatched junction bases: 6. This CDR3 has 15 amino acids. CDR3 in amino acids: CASSGQGSGNTEAFF. In DNA form, the CDR3 reads TGTGCCAGTAGTGGACAGGGAAGTGGGAACACTGAAGCTTTCTTT.

The chain uses TRBV15 and TRBJ2-3, with 10 bases lining up with TRBD2. The CDR3 is 18 residues long. V lost 4 bases and J lost 0; bases outside the gene matches: 10. Per the germline V gene, CDR1 is LNHNV and CDR2 is YYDKDF (reference sequence). CDR3 DNA: TGTGCCACCAGCACTGCAGCGGGGGGGCTGGCAAGCACAGATACGCAGTATTTT. Amino acid sequence: CATSTAAGGLASTDTQYF.

This clone appeared a single time. This chain links TRBV25-1 with TRBJ2-5; 8 nucleotides agree with TRBD2. Germline lookup yields CDR1 MGHDK and CDR2 SYGVNS. The CDR3 runs 16 residues. Trimming took 2 bases from V and 3 from J; bases not matched to a gene: 8. CDR3 in amino acids: CASSERESGGKETQYF. The CDR3 DNA reads as TGTGCCAGCAGTGAAAGGGAAAGCGGGGGAAAAGAGACCCAGTACTTC.

This clone was seen only a few times. The chain is built from TRBV5-4 and TRBJ1-2; the D is unclear. The CDR3 length is 11 residues. Germline CDR1 SGHNT, CDR2 YYREEE (reference sequence). Trimming left V 4 bases short and J 5 bases short, with 6 bases between. The CDR3 sequence is CASSAGYGYTF. The CDR3 coding sequence is TGTGCCAGCAGCGCCGGGTATGGCTACACCTTC. The whole variable domain, remainder taken from reference TRBV5-4 and TRBJ1-2, is ETGVTQSPTHLIKTRGQQVTLRCSSQSGHNTVSWYQQALGQGPQFIFQYYREEENGRGNFPPRFSGLQFPNYSSELNVNALELDDSALYLCASSAGYGYTFGSGTRLTVV.

This chain uses TRBV3-1 (or the pseudogene TRBV3-2) with TRBJ1-1; D is ambiguous. The V end lost 4 bases, the J end lost 2 bases, and 8 bases lay between the germline ends. CDR3 length: 13 residues. CDR1 and CDR2 from the germline V gene are LGHDT and YNNKEL (reference sequence). CDR3 DNA: TGTGCCAGCAGCCTCAGGTCCAACACTGAAGCTTTCTTT. Translated, it gives CASSLRSNTEAFF.

J is TRBJ2-1 and V is TRBV5-1; 7 nucleotides align to TRBD2. CDR1 is SGHRS, CDR2 YFSETQ, per germline. J was trimmed by 8 bases and V by 0 bases; bases with no gene match: 5. The CDR3 length is 14 residues. CDR3 DNA: TGCGCCAGCAGCTTGGGCGGACTAGAGGATGAGCAGTTCTTC. Amino acid sequence: CASSLGGLEDEQFF.

The rearrangement uses TRBV19 and TRBJ1-2; 8 nucleotides match TRBD1. Trimming cost V 10 bases and J 2 bases; bases outside gene matches: 12. The CDR3 is 15 amino acids. Germline loops: CDR1 LNHDA, CDR2 SQIVND (reference sequence). CDR3 sequence: CATNRGTGANYGYTF. In nucleotides, the CDR3 is TGTGCCACGAATCGAGGGACAGGAGCCAACTATGGCTACACCTTC.

This sequence joins TRBV6-5 and TRBJ2-3; 8 bases align to TRBD2. With 9 bases clipped from V and 3 bases from J, the junction kept 11 bases outside the gene matches. The germline V gene encodes CDR1 MNHEY and CDR2 SVGAGI. The CDR3 loop spans 15 amino acids. Here the CDR3 DNA reads TGTGCCAGTATGACGAGACTAGCGAGGACAGATACGCAGTATTTT. Amino acids: CASMTRLARTDTQYF.

The chain carries TRBV6-5 and TRBJ2-3; D possibly corresponds to TRBD1 (5 bases). Germline CDR1 MNHEY, CDR2 SVGAGI. Trimming pared 11 bases from V and 6 bases from J, leaving 21 bases between. CDR3 length: 14 amino acids. The CDR3 DNA sequence: TGTGCCGGGGCGGCGGTATCGGGTGGGGATACGCAGTATTTT. Protein sequence: CAGAAVSGGDTQYF.